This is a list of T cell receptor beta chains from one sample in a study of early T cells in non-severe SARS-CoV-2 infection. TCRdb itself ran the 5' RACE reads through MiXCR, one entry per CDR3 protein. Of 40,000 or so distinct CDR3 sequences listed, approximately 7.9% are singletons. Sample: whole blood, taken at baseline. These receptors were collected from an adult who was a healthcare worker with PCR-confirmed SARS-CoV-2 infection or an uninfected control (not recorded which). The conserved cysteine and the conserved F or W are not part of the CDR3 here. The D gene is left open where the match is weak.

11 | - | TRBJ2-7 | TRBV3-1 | ASSPQSRDEQY
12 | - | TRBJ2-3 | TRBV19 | ATRGPTYSDTQY
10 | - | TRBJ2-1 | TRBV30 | AWSGGDNEQF
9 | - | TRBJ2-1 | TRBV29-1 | SVRPLGEQF
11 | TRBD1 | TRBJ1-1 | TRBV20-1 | SAWGQPNTEAF
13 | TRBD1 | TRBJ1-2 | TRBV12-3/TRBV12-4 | ASTPPWGGGHGYT
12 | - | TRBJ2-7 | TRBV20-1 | SAIPTSNSYEQY
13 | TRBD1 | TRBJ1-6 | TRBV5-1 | ASSQKGQGASPLH
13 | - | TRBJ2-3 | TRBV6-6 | ASCEPGLGADTQY
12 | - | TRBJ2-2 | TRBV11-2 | ASSIPGRQGELF
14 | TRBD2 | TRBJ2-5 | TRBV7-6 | ASSLAGGATQETQY
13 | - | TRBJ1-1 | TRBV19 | ASSGGKGMNTEAF
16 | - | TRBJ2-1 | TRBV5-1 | ASSLVVGASSSYNEQF
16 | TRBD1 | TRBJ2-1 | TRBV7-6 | ASSLPKDRIGSYNEQF
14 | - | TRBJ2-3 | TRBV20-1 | SAPGRGQERTDTQY
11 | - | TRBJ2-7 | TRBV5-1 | ASSLGQPSEQY
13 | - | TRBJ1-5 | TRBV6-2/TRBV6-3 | ASHTAGRGNQPQH
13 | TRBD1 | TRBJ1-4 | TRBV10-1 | ASSTGTDFPEKLF
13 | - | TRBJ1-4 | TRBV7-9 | ASSPGNRVSEKLF
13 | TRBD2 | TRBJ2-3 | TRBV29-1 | SVLWGGGATDTQY
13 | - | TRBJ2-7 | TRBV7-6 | ASSLEVGILYEQY
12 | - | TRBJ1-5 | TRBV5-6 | ASSLGAGMEPQH
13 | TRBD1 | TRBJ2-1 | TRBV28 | ASSFPSTGSNEQF
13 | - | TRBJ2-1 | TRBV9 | ASSVGTDPLNEQF
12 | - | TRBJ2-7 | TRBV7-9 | ASSLGTVSYEQY
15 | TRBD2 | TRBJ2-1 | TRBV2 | ASSQDRRRGGVNEQF
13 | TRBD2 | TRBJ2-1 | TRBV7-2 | ASSQAGAVYNEQF
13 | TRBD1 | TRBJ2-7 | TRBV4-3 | ASSQRQGTSYEQY